A selection of T cell receptor beta chains follows, all from one sample in a study of OX40 agonist ivuxolimab in advanced cancers. Sequenced by immunoSEQ multiplex PCR; TCRdb stores in-frame clones only, minus some. The profile covers around 35,000 clones, with 80% to 85% appearing a single time and about a fifth taken by the ten largest. The sample here was CD4+ or CD8+ T cells sorted from blood, taken in a trial of the OX40 agonist ivuxolimab. These receptors originate from an adult with an advanced solid tumor such as melanoma, head and neck, liver or kidney cancer. Each CDR3 is given without its conserved first and last residue.

TRBJ2-7,TRBV5-4,ASSLRTGSYEQY
TRBJ1-3,TRBV6-6,ASSYLGTSGNTIY
TRBJ1-6,TRBV30,AWSEWVNSPLH
TRBJ2-7,TRBV11-3,ASSIEGSSYEQY
TRBJ2-7,TRBV18,ASSPPTHRGEQY
TRBJ2-5,TRBV23-1,ASSPLVVGHHGTQY
TRBJ2-2,TRBV27,ASSLKPVANTGELF
TRBJ2-3,TRBV5-4,ASRQGGAYSNTQY
TRBJ1-5,TRBV6-1,ASSEDRYSNQPQH
TRBJ2-3,TRBV28,ASRTRLGTDTQY
TRBJ2-1,TRBV7-7,ASSLRDRGLAGNEQF
TRBJ2-3,TRBV6-1,ASNLQGSADTQY
TRBJ1-5,TRBV25-1,ASSSASQPQH
TRBJ1-4,TRBV12-2,ASRNTRRDTFEKLF
TRBJ1-1,TRBV11-2,ASSFTLNTEAF
TRBJ2-4,TRBV28,ASSVTSPGKNIQY
TRBJ1-1,TRBV13,ASSLASRGSDFNTEAF
TRBJ1-6,TRBV6-5,ATSTPHNSPLH
TRBJ2-1,TRBV7-3,ASSPQASRANEQF
TRBJ2-3,TRBV10-3,AISFSRGTDTQY
TRBJ1-1,TRBV7-2,ASSSLLAAEAF
TRBJ2-1,TRBV6-5,ASNLQGAYNEQF
TRBJ1-5,TRBV7-9,ATRRISNQPQH
TRBJ2-3,TRBV5-1,ASSLAGWGGSDTQY
TRBJ1-1,TRBV28,ASGLLSTEAF
TRBJ2-3,TRBV6-6,ASSRGLADSTDTQY
TRBJ1-5,TRBV27,ASSLKRDQPQH
TRBJ2-1,TRBV2,ASTKGGTVGSEQF
TRBJ2-7,TRBV18,ASSHGQGSSYEQY
TRBJ2-7,TRBV5-5,ASSQLGSRNEQY
TRBJ2-7,TRBV28,ASSSNYEQY
TRBJ2-5,TRBV5-1,ASSLATSLETQY
TRBJ1-2,TRBV7-9,ASSEHRAGSYGYT
TRBJ2-1,TRBV27,ASRANNEQF
TRBJ1-2,TRBV18,ASSPDRGGHT
TRBJ1-3,TRBV18,ASSPRRDGNTIY
TRBJ1-3,TRBV4-2,ASSQGLGTGNTIY
TRBJ1-2,TRBV11-2,ASSLLRGTAGGYT
TRBJ2-5,TRBV6-6,ASTRQNRGETQY
TRBJ1-2,TRBV7-6,ASSPQGGANYGYT